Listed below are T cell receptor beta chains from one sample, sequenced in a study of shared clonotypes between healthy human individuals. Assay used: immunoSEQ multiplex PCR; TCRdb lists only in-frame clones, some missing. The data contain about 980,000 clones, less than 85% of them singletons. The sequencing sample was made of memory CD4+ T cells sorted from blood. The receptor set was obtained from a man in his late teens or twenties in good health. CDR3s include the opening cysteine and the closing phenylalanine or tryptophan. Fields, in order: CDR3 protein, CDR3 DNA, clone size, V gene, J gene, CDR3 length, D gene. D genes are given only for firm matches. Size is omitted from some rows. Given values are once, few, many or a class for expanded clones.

cdr3_aa: CASSQRIGGEQFF
cdr3_nt: TGCGCCAGCAGCCAAAGAATAGGAGGTGAGCAGTTCTTC
clone_size: -
v_call: TRBV4-1
j_call: TRBJ2-1
cdr3_length: 13
d_call: -

cdr3_aa: CASSSNTLTGETQYF
cdr3_nt: TGCGCCAGCAGCTCCAATACTTTGACAGGGGAGACCCAGTACTTC
clone_size: -
v_call: TRBV5-1
j_call: TRBJ2-5
cdr3_length: 15
d_call: TRBD1

cdr3_aa: CASSVSGSALYEQYF
cdr3_nt: TGTGCCAGCAGTGTTTCAGGAAGCGCCCTCTACGAGCAGTACTTC
clone_size: -
v_call: TRBV2
j_call: TRBJ2-7
cdr3_length: 15
d_call: -

cdr3_aa: CSARRAYEQYF
cdr3_nt: TGCAGTGCTAGGCGGGCCTACGAGCAGTACTTC
clone_size: -
v_call: TRBV20-1
j_call: TRBJ2-7
cdr3_length: 11
d_call: -

cdr3_aa: CASRSRWDNSPLHF
cdr3_nt: TGTGCCAGTCGATCCAGGTGGGATAATTCACCCCTCCACTTT
clone_size: -
v_call: TRBV19
j_call: TRBJ1-6
cdr3_length: 14
d_call: -

cdr3_aa: CASSPHQSGNTIYF
cdr3_nt: TGTGCCAGCAGTCCTCATCAGTCTGGAAACACCATATATTTT
clone_size: -
v_call: TRBV28
j_call: TRBJ1-3
cdr3_length: 14
d_call: -

cdr3_aa: CASSLAASGVQETQYF
cdr3_nt: TGCGCCAGCAGCTTGGCGGCTAGCGGGGTCCAAGAGACCCAGTACTTC
clone_size: -
v_call: TRBV5-1
j_call: TRBJ2-5
cdr3_length: 16
d_call: TRBD2

cdr3_aa: CASRRIRGPSNEKLFF
cdr3_nt: TGTGCCAGCAGACGTATTAGGGGACCTTCTAATGAAAAACTGTTTTTT
clone_size: -
v_call: TRBV11-2
j_call: TRBJ1-4
cdr3_length: 16
d_call: -

cdr3_aa: CAISDLTREPYEQYF
cdr3_nt: TGTGCCATCAGTGATTTGACCAGGGAACCCTACGAGCAGTACTTC
clone_size: -
v_call: TRBV10-3
j_call: TRBJ2-7
cdr3_length: 15
d_call: -

cdr3_aa: CASSLAASVGETQYF
cdr3_nt: TGTGCCAGCAGCTTAGCGGCTAGCGTTGGAGAGACCCAGTACTTC
clone_size: -
v_call: TRBV7-2
j_call: TRBJ2-5
cdr3_length: 15
d_call: -

cdr3_aa: CVWSVTVHPNSPLHF
cdr3_nt: TGTGTCTGGAGTGTGACGGTTCACCCTAATTCACCCCTCCACTTT
clone_size: -
v_call: TRBV30
j_call: TRBJ1-6
cdr3_length: 15
d_call: -

cdr3_aa: CASRAQARAAGELFF
cdr3_nt: TGTGCCAGCCGCGCCCAGGCCAGGGCGGCCGGGGAGCTGTTTTTT
clone_size: -
v_call: TRBV19
j_call: TRBJ2-2
cdr3_length: 15
d_call: -

cdr3_aa: CASSFGGSPRAYGYTF
cdr3_nt: TGTGCCAGCAGCTTTGGGGGTTCCCCCCGCGCTTATGGCTACACCTTC
clone_size: -
v_call: TRBV7-2
j_call: TRBJ1-2
cdr3_length: 16
d_call: -

cdr3_aa: CAWSALTADTEAFF
cdr3_nt: TGTGCCTGGAGTGCGCTGACTGCCGACACTGAAGCTTTCTTT
clone_size: many
v_call: TRBV30
j_call: TRBJ1-1
cdr3_length: 14
d_call: -

cdr3_aa: CAISEGSRFTYEQYF
cdr3_nt: TGTGCCATCAGTGAGGGTTCCAGATTCACCTACGAGCAGTACTTC
clone_size: -
v_call: TRBV10-3
j_call: TRBJ2-7
cdr3_length: 15
d_call: -

cdr3_aa: CASSYGDQPQHF
cdr3_nt: TGTGCCAGCAGTTACGGGGATCAGCCCCAGCATTTT
clone_size: -
v_call: TRBV6-6
j_call: TRBJ1-5
cdr3_length: 12
d_call: -

cdr3_aa: CATSRDRPQSLNSPLHF
cdr3_nt: TGTGCCACCAGCAGAGACCGACCCCAGAGCCTTAATTCACCCCTCCACTTT
clone_size: -
v_call: TRBV15
j_call: TRBJ1-6
cdr3_length: 17
d_call: -

cdr3_aa: CASSPRDRTGELFF
cdr3_nt: TGTGCCAGCAGCCCAAGGGACCGGACCGGGGAGCTGTTTTTT
clone_size: few
v_call: TRBV7-3
j_call: TRBJ2-2
cdr3_length: 14
d_call: -

cdr3_aa: CASTRSSIFHTEAFF
cdr3_nt: TGTGCCAGCACCAGAAGTAGTATATTCCACACTGAAGCTTTCTTT
clone_size: -
v_call: TRBV25-1
j_call: TRBJ1-1
cdr3_length: 15
d_call: -

cdr3_aa: CASSPNTNTGELFF
cdr3_nt: TGTGCCAGCAGCCCCAACACGAACACCGGGGAGCTGTTTTTT
clone_size: -
v_call: TRBV7-2
j_call: TRBJ2-2
cdr3_length: 14
d_call: -

cdr3_aa: CAWSRGGGEKLFF
cdr3_nt: TGTGCCTGGAGTCGGGGGGGAGGTGAAAAACTGTTTTTT
clone_size: few
v_call: TRBV30
j_call: TRBJ1-4
cdr3_length: 13
d_call: -

cdr3_aa: CASIPSGAGDTQYF
cdr3_nt: TGTGCCAGCATCCCGAGCGGGGCGGGAGATACGCAGTATTTT
clone_size: -
v_call: TRBV6-6
j_call: TRBJ2-3
cdr3_length: 14
d_call: TRBD2

cdr3_aa: CASSLQGSGYTF
cdr3_nt: TGTGCCAGCAGCTTACAGGGAAGCGGCTACACCTTC
clone_size: -
v_call: TRBV2
j_call: TRBJ1-2
cdr3_length: 12
d_call: -

cdr3_aa: CASSSWGTLSYEQYF
cdr3_nt: TGTGCCAGCAGCTCCTGGGGGACGCTTTCCTACGAGCAGTACTTC
clone_size: -
v_call: TRBV5-5
j_call: TRBJ2-7
cdr3_length: 15
d_call: -

cdr3_aa: CAWSYPGTSGPYEQYF
cdr3_nt: TGTGCCTGGAGTTATCCCGGGACTAGCGGGCCCTACGAGCAGTACTTC
clone_size: few
v_call: TRBV30
j_call: TRBJ2-7
cdr3_length: 16
d_call: TRBD2

cdr3_aa: CASSLVFAASGNTIYF
cdr3_nt: TGTGCCAGCAGCTTAGTATTCGCGGCCTCTGGAAACACCATATATTTT
clone_size: -
v_call: TRBV7-2
j_call: TRBJ1-3
cdr3_length: 16
d_call: -

cdr3_aa: CASIMTGGTEAFF
cdr3_nt: TGTGCCAGTATCATGACAGGGGGCACTGAAGCTTTCTTT
clone_size: -
v_call: TRBV19
j_call: TRBJ1-1
cdr3_length: 13
d_call: TRBD1

cdr3_aa: CASSDREAGVQETQYF
cdr3_nt: TGTGCCAGCAGTGACAGGGAAGCGGGAGTCCAAGAGACCCAGTACTTC
clone_size: -
v_call: TRBV6-4
j_call: TRBJ2-5
cdr3_length: 16
d_call: TRBD2

cdr3_aa: CASSVGDTQYF
cdr3_nt: TGTGCCAGCAGCGTGGGAGATACGCAGTATTTT
clone_size: -
v_call: TRBV7-9
j_call: TRBJ2-3
cdr3_length: 11
d_call: -

cdr3_aa: CASSTGTKNTGELFF
cdr3_nt: TGTGCCAGCAGTACCGGGACAAAAAACACCGGGGAGCTGTTTTTT
clone_size: -
v_call: TRBV2
j_call: TRBJ2-2
cdr3_length: 15
d_call: -

cdr3_aa: CASSTGQGTYNEQFF
cdr3_nt: TGCGCCAGCAGCACGGGACAGGGTACCTACAATGAGCAGTTCTTC
clone_size: -
v_call: TRBV5-1
j_call: TRBJ2-1
cdr3_length: 15
d_call: TRBD1

cdr3_aa: CASSLGLVGRGTFTDTQYF
cdr3_nt: TGTGCCAGCAGCTTAGGATTAGTGGGCAGGGGAACCTTCACAGATACGCAGTATTTT
clone_size: once
v_call: TRBV7-9
j_call: TRBJ2-3
cdr3_length: 19
d_call: -

cdr3_aa: CASSGWEKETQYF
cdr3_nt: TGTGCCAGCAGCGGGTGGGAGAAGGAGACCCAGTACTTC
clone_size: -
v_call: TRBV7-2
j_call: TRBJ2-5
cdr3_length: 13
d_call: -

cdr3_aa: CASSYGRGGETQYF
cdr3_nt: TGTGCCAGCAGTTACGGCAGGGGGGGAGAGACCCAGTACTTC
clone_size: -
v_call: TRBV6-5
j_call: TRBJ2-5
cdr3_length: 14
d_call: -

cdr3_aa: CASSLEGQGGDQPQHF
cdr3_nt: TGTGCCAGCAGCTTAGAGGGACAGGGTGGTGATCAGCCCCAGCATTTT
clone_size: -
v_call: TRBV11-2
j_call: TRBJ1-5
cdr3_length: 16
d_call: TRBD1

cdr3_aa: CSVSLRDAHEQYF
cdr3_nt: TGCAGCGTTTCCCTCAGGGATGCCCACGAGCAGTACTTC
clone_size: many
v_call: TRBV29-1
j_call: TRBJ2-7
cdr3_length: 13
d_call: -

cdr3_aa: CASSVGIAGDNEQFF
cdr3_nt: TGTGCCAGCAGCGTAGGGATAGCGGGAGACAATGAGCAGTTCTTC
clone_size: -
v_call: TRBV9
j_call: TRBJ2-1
cdr3_length: 15
d_call: TRBD2

cdr3_aa: CASSLDRGNYGYTF
cdr3_nt: TGTGCCAGCAGTTTGGACAGGGGGAACTATGGCTACACCTTC
clone_size: -
v_call: TRBV6-6
j_call: TRBJ1-2
cdr3_length: 14
d_call: TRBD1

cdr3_aa: CASTQGYGANVLTF
cdr3_nt: TGCGCCAGTACACAGGGGTATGGGGCCAACGTCCTGACTTTC
clone_size: -
v_call: TRBV5-1
j_call: TRBJ2-6
cdr3_length: 14
d_call: TRBD1

cdr3_aa: CASSFTPRTGGEAYGYTF
cdr3_nt: TGTGCCAGCAGCTTCACCCCGAGAACAGGGGGGGAAGCCTATGGCTACACCTTC
clone_size: -
v_call: TRBV7-9
j_call: TRBJ1-2
cdr3_length: 18
d_call: TRBD1

cdr3_aa: CASSPQRTSYNEQFF
cdr3_nt: TGCGCCAGCAGCCCCCAACGCACTAGCTACAATGAGCAGTTCTTC
clone_size: -
v_call: TRBV4-1
j_call: TRBJ2-1
cdr3_length: 15
d_call: -

cdr3_aa: CASRDQSLGSTEAFF
cdr3_nt: TGTGCCAGCAGAGATCAGTCCCTGGGAAGCACTGAAGCTTTCTTT
clone_size: many
v_call: TRBV28
j_call: TRBJ1-1
cdr3_length: 15
d_call: -

cdr3_aa: CASRSGGALETQYF
cdr3_nt: TGCGCCAGCAGATCCGGGGGGGCCTTGGAGACCCAGTACTTC
clone_size: -
v_call: TRBV5-1
j_call: TRBJ2-5
cdr3_length: 14
d_call: TRBD2

cdr3_aa: CASSSRTGTGYEKLFF
cdr3_nt: TGTGCCAGCAGCTCTAGAACCGGGACAGGGTATGAAAAACTGTTTTTT
clone_size: -
v_call: TRBV5-6
j_call: TRBJ1-4
cdr3_length: 16
d_call: TRBD1

cdr3_aa: CASSLGDSLDTEAFF
cdr3_nt: TGTGCCAGCAGCTTGGGGGACAGTTTGGACACTGAAGCTTTCTTT
clone_size: many
v_call: TRBV5-5
j_call: TRBJ1-1
cdr3_length: 15
d_call: TRBD1

cdr3_aa: CSALKGSPLHF
cdr3_nt: TGCAGTGCTTTGAAGGGGTCACCCCTCCACTTT
clone_size: -
v_call: TRBV20-1
j_call: TRBJ1-6
cdr3_length: 11
d_call: -

cdr3_aa: CASSLDTATDTQYF
cdr3_nt: TGTGCCAGCAGCTTGGACACGGCCACAGATACGCAGTATTTT
clone_size: -
v_call: TRBV5-4
j_call: TRBJ2-3
cdr3_length: 14
d_call: -